What follows are 18 T cell receptor beta chains derived from one specimen sequenced in a study of cytomegalovirus exposure and HLA in healthy donors. The PCR had 60 Vbeta and 13 Jbeta primers. Data came from immunoSEQ multiplex PCR; TCRdb stores just in-frame clones and leaves some out. The table has roughly 170,000 clones, roughly 70% seen once. The sample consisted of PBMCs. The receptors originated from a girl aged 10-17 years in good health and CMV-seronegative.

The chain is built from TRBV5-1 and TRBJ2-7, with 12 bases aligning to TRBD2. V trimming: 0 bases; J trimming: 3 bases; junction bases outside the gene matches: 4. CDR3 length equals 16 residues. Germline CDR1 is SGHRS and CDR2 is YFSETQ. The CDR3 nucleotides read TGCGCCAGCAGCTTGGATCCTAGCGGGGGGGTCTACGAGCAGTACTTC. Residues: CASSLDPSGGVYEQYF. The full variable domain, rest sourced from reference TRBV5-1 and TRBJ2-7, is KAGVTQTPRYLIKTRGQQVTLSCSPISGHRSVSWYQQTPGQGLQFLFEYFSETQRNKGNFPGRFSGRQFSNSRSEMNVSTLELGDSALYLCASSLDPSGGVYEQYFGPGTRLTVT.

This clone was picked up a small number of times. This rearrangement joins TRBV10-3 to TRBJ1-1; D gene ambiguous. The CDR3 extends over 13 amino acids. Germline V gives CDR1 ENHRY, CDR2 SYGVKD. V shed 3 bases and J shed 0 bases, with 5 bases lying between them. CDR3: CAISDPMNTEAFF. The DNA of the CDR3 is TGTGCCATCAGTGATCCTATGAACACTGAAGCTTTCTTT.

V is TRBV6-1 and J is TRBJ2-2; D is perhaps TRBD2 (6 bases). This CDR3 has 14 residues. Trimming stripped 8 bases from V and 2 bases from J, with 12 bases between. In germline, CDR1 is MNHNS, CDR2 SASEGT. The CDR3 DNA reads as TGTGCCAGCGGCTCGGGACTCAACACCGGGGAGCTGTTTTTT. As protein: CASGSGLNTGELFF.

The V call is TRBV28, the J call TRBJ2-2; 8 bases are a match to TRBD2. The V gene's germline CDR1 is MDHEN and CDR2 SYDVKM. The V gene end was trimmed by 3 bases and the J gene end by 7 bases; junction bases not matched to a gene: 10. This CDR3 has 16 residues. The chain's CDR3 is CASSFIGLAGGGELFF. Here the CDR3 DNA reads TGTGCCAGCAGTTTTATTGGACTTGCGGGGGGCGGGGAGCTGTTTTTT. The variable domain in full, completed from reference TRBV28 and TRBJ2-2, reads DVKVTQSSRYLVKRTGEKVFLECVQDMDHENMFWYRQDPGLGLRLIYFSYDVKMKEKGDIPEGYSVSREKKERFSLILESASTNQTSMYLCASSFIGLAGGGELFFGEGSRLTVL.

V usage is TRBV5-1 and J usage is TRBJ2-1; 13 bases line up with TRBD2. The V segment lost 2 bases and the J segment 7 bases; nucleotides outside the gene matches: 3. Germline CDR1 is SGHRS and CDR2 is YFSETQ. This CDR3 has 15 amino acids. CDR3 sequence: CASSLLAGGDNEQFF. The CDR3 nucleotides read TGCGCCAGCAGCTTACTAGCGGGGGGGGATAATGAGCAGTTCTTC.

The chain's CDR3 is CASSQNRGNTEAFF. In DNA form, the CDR3 reads TGCGCCAGCAGCCAGAACAGGGGCAACACTGAAGCTTTCTTT. The rearrangement joins TRBV4-1 to TRBJ1-1; 7 bases line up with TRBD1. This CDR3 region has 14 residues. CDR1 is MGHRA and CDR2 is YSYEKL in the germline V gene. Trimming took 3 bases from V and 2 from J; bases not matched to a gene: 3.

J is TRBJ1-5 and V is TRBV5-1; 7 bases line up with TRBD1. V shed 0 bases, J shed 3 bases, and the junction held 3 bases outside the gene matches. The CDR3 is 15 amino acids. Per germline, CDR1 SGHRS and CDR2 YFSETQ. The CDR3 loop is CASSLGTGNNQPQHF. In DNA form, the CDR3 reads TGCGCCAGCAGCTTGGGGACAGGCAACAATCAGCCCCAGCATTTT.

This clone showed up just once. The chain employs TRBV5-8 and TRBJ1-6, with 7 nucleotides matching TRBD1. V was pared by 0 bases and J by 6 bases, with 6 bases of the junction left unmatched. The CDR3 covers 16 residues. Looked up from germline, CDR1 is SGHTS and CDR2 is YDEGEE. CDR3 amino acids: CASSLEGGVFNSPLHF. CDR3 DNA: TGTGCCAGCAGCTTGGAAGGGGGCGTATTTAATTCACCCCTCCACTTT. Looking up the rest from reference TRBV5-8 and TRBJ1-6 gives the full variable domain: EAGVTQSPTHLIKTRGQQATLRCSPISGHTSVYWYQQALGLGLQFLLWYDEGEERNRGNFPPRFSGRQFPNYSSELNVNALELEDSALYLCASSLEGGVFNSPLHFGNGTRLTVT.

The chain uses TRBV9 and TRBJ2-7; 8 positions agree with TRBD1. V lost 4 bases, J lost 4 bases, and 7 bases stayed unmatched. This CDR3 spans 14 amino acids. The germline gives CDR1 SGDLS, CDR2 YYNGEE. The CDR3 coding sequence is TGTGCCAGCAGCACTGACAGGGGTTCATACGAGCAGTACTTC. The encoded protein is CASSTDRGSYEQYF.

This chain links TRBV4-2 with TRBJ2-1, with D maybe TRBD1 (6 bases). V was pared by 0 bases and J by 5 bases, with 11 bases between. There are 15 residues in the CDR3. Germline V gives CDR1 LGHNA, CDR2 YNFKEQ. CDR3: CASSQEDRRDNEQFF. The CDR3 DNA is TGTGCCAGCAGCCAAGAAGACAGGAGAGACAATGAGCAGTTCTTC.

This clone was found once. V gene TRBV28 combines with J gene TRBJ1-2; no definite D call. CDR3 length equals 15 residues. V lost 5 bases and J 5 bases, leaving 18 bases between the germline ends. CDR1 and CDR2 (germline): MDHEN, SYDVKM. The CDR3 DNA is TGTGCCAGCAGTCAAGGGAGGGCGTCCGATTATGGCTACACCTTC. Translated: CASSQGRASDYGYTF.

This clone was detected only a few times. The chain couples TRBV12-5 to TRBJ1-1; the match to TRBD1 covers 9 bases. Unmatched junction bases numbered 7, after V lost 5 bases and J lost 0 bases. This CDR3 comprises 16 residues. The germline V gene encodes CDR1 LGHNT and CDR2 FRNRAP. The CDR3, as DNA: TGTGCTAGTGGTCGGGGACAGGGAACTATGAACACTGAAGCTTTCTTT. Its translation: CASGRGQGTMNTEAFF.

CDR3 DNA sequence: TGTGCCATCAGCTCTAGCGGGGCCCAAGAGACCCAGTACTTC. Its translation is CAISSSGAQETQYF. The chain employs TRBV10-3 and TRBJ2-5; 9 bases line up with TRBD2. CDR1 and CDR2 from the germline V gene are ENHRY and SYGVKD. The junction had 3 bases not matched to a gene; V was cut back by 6 bases and J by 1 base. This CDR3 is built from 14 residues.

CDR3 bases: TGTGCCAGCAGCTCCGGACTAGCGGGGGGATATGAGCAGTTCTTC. It translates to CASSSGLAGGYEQFF. The chain couples TRBV13 to TRBJ2-1; 14 bases are a match to TRBD2. The CDR3 runs 15 residues. The germline CDR1 and CDR2 sequences are PRHDT and FYEKMQ (reference sequence). J lost 8 bases, V lost 4 bases, and 4 bases had no gene match.

The chain employs TRBV14 and TRBJ1-1, with D possibly TRBD1 on 5 matching bases. V lost 3 bases to trimming and J lost 3 bases, with 11 bases between them. The germline gives CDR1 SGHDN, CDR2 FVKESK. CDR3 length equals 14 residues. As DNA, the CDR3 is TGTGCCAGCAGCCAGGCACAGGCGCACACTGAAGCTTTCTTT. It codes for CASSQAQAHTEAFF.

The rearrangement uses TRBV10-2 and TRBJ1-1; 9 bases fit TRBD1. Germline V CDR1 and CDR2: WSHSY, SAAADI. This CDR3 is 14 amino acids long. V gave up 6 bases and J gave up 3 bases; unmatched junction bases: 5. CDR3 bases: TGCGCCAGCAGCGACAGGGGGAAAGACACTGAAGCTTTCTTT. This translates into CASSDRGKDTEAFF.

The chain is built from TRBV4-2 and TRBJ2-2, with 8 bases lining up with TRBD1. The junction had 10 bases not matched to a gene; V was cut back by 0 bases and J by 4 bases. From germline, CDR1 is LGHNA and CDR2 YNFKEQ. The CDR3 has 18 amino acids. The CDR3 reads CASSQDEDRVKVTGELFF. DNA for the CDR3: TGTGCCAGCAGCCAAGATGAGGACAGGGTAAAAGTCACCGGGGAGCTGTTTTTT.

The rearrangement joins TRBV19 to TRBJ1-1; a weak D match, TRBD1 (6 bases). The V gene's germline CDR1 is LNHDA and CDR2 SQIVND (reference sequence). Between the trimmed V and J ends, which lost 4 bases and 1 base, there was a span of 13 bases. The CDR3 is 15 residues long. The CDR3 protein is CASSKQGISNTEAFF. CDR3 bases: TGTGCCAGTAGTAAGCAGGGGATCTCGAACACTGAAGCTTTCTTT.